This TCR beta chain emerged from a study of T-cell reconstitution after alpha-beta-depleted transplantation in children. Study observations and caveats: The origin of high day-60 TCRbeta diversity in some patients lay in surviving recipient T cells and thymic progenitors. A year post-transplant, T-cell counts and diversity derived mostly from newly produced T cells. The study reportedly traced alpha-beta T cells about two months after transplant to several hundred expanded graft clones.

The CDR3 covers 19 residues. Losses at the gene ends were 5 bases for V and 1 base for J; bases not matched to a gene: 10. Germline-derived CDR1 and CDR2 are SGHAT and FQDESV (reference sequence). There are many counts of this clonotype. Antigen unknown. Preparation of the TCRbeta library used unique molecular identifiers. TCRdb re-called the PCR reads with MiXCR, one entry per CDR3 protein. The repertoire has over 85,000 distinct CDR3 sequences, 4.5% to 7.5% of them found once; the top ten carry 5.5% to 7%. This specimen was PBMCs, mostly from graft donor cells, taken 60 days after TCRalphabeta/CD19-depleted stem cell transplant. The receptor was isolated from a female patient aged 2 to 10 who had a stem cell transplant for Fanconi anemia, so the T cells may come from the graft donor. The rearrangement links TRBV11-1 to TRBJ2-1; 14 bases are shared with TRBD2. The CDR3 region is CASSLPPGLAGVSYNEQFF. CDR3 DNA: TGTGCCAGCAGCCTACCTCCGGGACTAGCGGGAGTATCCTACAATGAGCAGTTCTTC.